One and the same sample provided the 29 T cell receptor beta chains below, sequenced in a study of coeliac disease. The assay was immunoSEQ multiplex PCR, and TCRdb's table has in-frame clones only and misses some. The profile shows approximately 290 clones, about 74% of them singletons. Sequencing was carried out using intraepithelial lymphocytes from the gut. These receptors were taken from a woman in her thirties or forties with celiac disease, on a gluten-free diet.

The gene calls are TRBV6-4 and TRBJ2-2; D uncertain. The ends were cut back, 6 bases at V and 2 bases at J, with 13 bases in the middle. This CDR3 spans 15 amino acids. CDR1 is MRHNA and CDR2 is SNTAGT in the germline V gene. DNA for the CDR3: TGTGCCAGCAGCCCAAGTGGCGGCAACACCGGGGAGCTGTTTTTT. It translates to CASSPSGGNTGELFF.

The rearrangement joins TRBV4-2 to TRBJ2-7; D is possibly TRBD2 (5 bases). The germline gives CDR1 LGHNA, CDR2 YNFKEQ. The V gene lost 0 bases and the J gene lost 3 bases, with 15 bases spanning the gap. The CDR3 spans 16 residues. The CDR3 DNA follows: TGTGCCAGCAGCCAAGAGGAGACTACTTTTTACTACGAGCAGTACTTC. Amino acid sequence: CASSQEETTFYYEQYF.

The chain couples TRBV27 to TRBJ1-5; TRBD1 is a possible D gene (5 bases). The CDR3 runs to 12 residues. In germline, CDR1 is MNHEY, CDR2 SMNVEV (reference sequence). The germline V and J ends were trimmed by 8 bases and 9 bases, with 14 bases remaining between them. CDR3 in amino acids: CASRGWFGPQHF. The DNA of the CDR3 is TGTGCCAGCCGGGGGTGGTTTGGGCCCCAGCATTTT.

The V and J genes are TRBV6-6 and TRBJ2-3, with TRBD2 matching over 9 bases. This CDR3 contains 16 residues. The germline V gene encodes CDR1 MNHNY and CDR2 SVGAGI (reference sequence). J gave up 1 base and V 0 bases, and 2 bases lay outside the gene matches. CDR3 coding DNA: TGTGCCAGCAGTTACTCCGCTAGCGGGGGCACAGATACGCAGTATTTT. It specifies CASSYSASGGTDTQYF.

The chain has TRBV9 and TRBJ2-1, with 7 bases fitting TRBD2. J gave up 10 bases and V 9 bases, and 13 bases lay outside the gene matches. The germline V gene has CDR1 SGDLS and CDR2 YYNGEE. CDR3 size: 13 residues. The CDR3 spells CATKRGLVWEQFF. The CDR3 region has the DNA TGTGCCACTAAGCGGGGCCTGGTCTGGGAGCAGTTCTTC.

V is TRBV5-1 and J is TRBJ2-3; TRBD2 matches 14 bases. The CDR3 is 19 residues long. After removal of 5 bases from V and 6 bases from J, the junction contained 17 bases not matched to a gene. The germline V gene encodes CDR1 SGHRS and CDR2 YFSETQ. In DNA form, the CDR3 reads TGCGCCAGCAGTTATGCGATTGGTGGACTAGCGGGAGGTCAGGATACGCAGTATTTT. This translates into CASSYAIGGLAGGQDTQYF.

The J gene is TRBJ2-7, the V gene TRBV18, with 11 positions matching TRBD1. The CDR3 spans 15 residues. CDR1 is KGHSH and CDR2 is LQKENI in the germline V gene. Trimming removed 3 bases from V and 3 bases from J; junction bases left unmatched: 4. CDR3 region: CASSPGTGGIYEQYF. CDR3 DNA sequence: TGTGCCAGCTCACCCGGGACAGGGGGTATCTACGAGCAGTACTTC.

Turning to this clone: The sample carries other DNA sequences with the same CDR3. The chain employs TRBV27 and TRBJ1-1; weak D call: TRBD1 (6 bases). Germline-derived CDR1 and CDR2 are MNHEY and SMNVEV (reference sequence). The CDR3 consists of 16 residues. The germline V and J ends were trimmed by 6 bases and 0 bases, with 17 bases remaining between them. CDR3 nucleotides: TGTGCCAGCAGCGCGGCCAATACAGGGTTGAACACTGAAGCTTTCTTT. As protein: CASSAANTGLNTEAFF.

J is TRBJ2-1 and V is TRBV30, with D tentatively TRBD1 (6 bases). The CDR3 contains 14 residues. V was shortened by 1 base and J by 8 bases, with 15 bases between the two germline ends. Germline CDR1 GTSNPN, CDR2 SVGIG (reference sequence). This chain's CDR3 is CAWSDGTSSDEQFF. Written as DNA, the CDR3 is TGTGCCTGGAGTGATGGGACAAGTTCGGATGAGCAGTTCTTC.

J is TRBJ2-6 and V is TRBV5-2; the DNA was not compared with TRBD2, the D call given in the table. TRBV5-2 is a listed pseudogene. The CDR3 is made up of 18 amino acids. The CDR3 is CASKLIGGTQSRANVLTF. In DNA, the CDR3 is TGTGCCAGCAAGCTGATAGGAGGTACACAAAGTCGGGCCAACGTCCTGACTTTC.

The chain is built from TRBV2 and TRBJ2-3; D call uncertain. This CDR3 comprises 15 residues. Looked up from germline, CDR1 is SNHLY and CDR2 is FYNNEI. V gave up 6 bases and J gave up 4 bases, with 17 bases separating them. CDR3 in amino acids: CASSWQVTYPDTQYF. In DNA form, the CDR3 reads TGTGCCAGCAGCTGGCAGGTGACATACCCAGATACGCAGTATTTT. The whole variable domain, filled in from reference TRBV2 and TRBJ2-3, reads EPEVTQTPSHQVTQMGQEVILRCVPISNHLYFYWYRQILGQKVEFLVSFYNNEISEKSEIFDDQFSVERPDGSNFTLKIRSTKLEDSAMYFCASSWQVTYPDTQYFGPGTRLTVL.

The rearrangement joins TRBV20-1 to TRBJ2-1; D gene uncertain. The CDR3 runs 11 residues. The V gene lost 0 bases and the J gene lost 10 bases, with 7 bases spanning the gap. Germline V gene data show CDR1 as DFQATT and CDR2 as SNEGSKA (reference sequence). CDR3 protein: CSARDFPEQFF. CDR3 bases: TGCAGTGCTAGAGATTTCCCGGAGCAGTTCTTC.

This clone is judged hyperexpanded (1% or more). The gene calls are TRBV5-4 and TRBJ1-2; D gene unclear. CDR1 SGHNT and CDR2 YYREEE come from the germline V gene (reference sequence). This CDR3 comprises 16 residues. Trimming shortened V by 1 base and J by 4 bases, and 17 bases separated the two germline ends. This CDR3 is CASSLNPKDFRYGYTF. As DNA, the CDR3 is TGTGCCAGCAGCTTGAATCCCAAGGACTTTCGCTATGGCTACACCTTC.

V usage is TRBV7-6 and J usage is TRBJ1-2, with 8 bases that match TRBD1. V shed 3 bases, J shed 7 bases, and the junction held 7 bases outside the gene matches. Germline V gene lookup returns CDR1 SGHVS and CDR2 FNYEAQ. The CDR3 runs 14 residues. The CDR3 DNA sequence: TGTGCCAGCAGCTTTGGTCAGGGGGCCGGTGGCTACACCTTC. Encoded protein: CASSFGQGAGGYTF.

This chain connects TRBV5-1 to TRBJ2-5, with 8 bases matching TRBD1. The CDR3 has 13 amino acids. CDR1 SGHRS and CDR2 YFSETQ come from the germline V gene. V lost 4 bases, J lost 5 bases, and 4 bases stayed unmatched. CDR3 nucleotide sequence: TGCGCCAGCAGCGGGACAGGAGGGGAGACCCAGTACTTC. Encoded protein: CASSGTGGETQYF. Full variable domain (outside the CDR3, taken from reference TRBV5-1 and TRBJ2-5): KAGVTQTPRYLIKTRGQQVTLSCSPISGHRSVSWYQQTPGQGLQFLFEYFSETQRNKGNFPGRFSGRQFSNSRSEMNVSTLELGDSALYLCASSGTGGETQYFGPGTRLLVL.

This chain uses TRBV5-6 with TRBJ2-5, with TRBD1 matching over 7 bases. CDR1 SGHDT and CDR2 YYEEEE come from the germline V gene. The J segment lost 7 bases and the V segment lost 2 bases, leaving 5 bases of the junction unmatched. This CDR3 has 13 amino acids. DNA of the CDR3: TGTGCCAGCAGCTTCGACAGGGAAGGGACCCAGTACTTC. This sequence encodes CASSFDREGTQYF.

DNA for the CDR3: TGTGCCACTTCACCCAGGGACAGTTTAATCGGCTACACCTTC. Translation gives CATSPRDSLIGYTF. This chain connects TRBV19 to TRBJ1-2, with TRBD1 identical over 7 bases. Germline V gene data show CDR1 as LNHDA and CDR2 as SQIVND (reference sequence). CDR3 length: 14 amino acids. V lost 10 bases and J lost 8; bases outside the gene matches: 16.

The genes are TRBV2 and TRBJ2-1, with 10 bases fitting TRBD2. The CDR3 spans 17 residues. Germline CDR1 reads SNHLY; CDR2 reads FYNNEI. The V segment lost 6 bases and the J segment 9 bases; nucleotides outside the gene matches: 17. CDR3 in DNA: TGTGCCAGCAGACCCGGTCCAGCGGGAGGGATAAGGGGTGAGCAGTTCTTC. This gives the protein CASRPGPAGGIRGEQFF.

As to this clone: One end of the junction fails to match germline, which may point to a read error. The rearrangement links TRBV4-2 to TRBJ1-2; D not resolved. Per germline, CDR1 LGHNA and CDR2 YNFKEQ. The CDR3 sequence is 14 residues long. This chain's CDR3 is CASSQVMENYGHTF. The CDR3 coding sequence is TGTGCCAGCAGCCAAGTAATGGAAAACTATGGCCACACCTTC.

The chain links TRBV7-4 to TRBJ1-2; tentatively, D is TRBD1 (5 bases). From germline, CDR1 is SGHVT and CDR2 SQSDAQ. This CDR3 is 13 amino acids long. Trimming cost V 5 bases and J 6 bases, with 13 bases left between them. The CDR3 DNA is TGTGCCAGCAGCCTCCGGGGGGGAGATGGCTACACCTTC. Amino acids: CASSLRGGDGYTF.

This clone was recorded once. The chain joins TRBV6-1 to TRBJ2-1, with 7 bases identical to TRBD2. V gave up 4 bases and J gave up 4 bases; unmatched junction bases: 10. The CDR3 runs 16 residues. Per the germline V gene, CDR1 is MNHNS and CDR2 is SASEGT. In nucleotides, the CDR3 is TGTGCCAGCAGTGCGGGGGAGGGCCTGGGGTACAATGAGCAGTTCTTC. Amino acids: CASSAGEGLGYNEQFF.

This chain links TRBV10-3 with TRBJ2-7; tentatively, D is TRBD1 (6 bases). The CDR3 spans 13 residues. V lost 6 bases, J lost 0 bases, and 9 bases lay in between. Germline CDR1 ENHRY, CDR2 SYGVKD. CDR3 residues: CAIRDSSSYEQYF. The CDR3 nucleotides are TGTGCCATCAGGGACAGCAGCTCCTACGAGCAGTACTTC.

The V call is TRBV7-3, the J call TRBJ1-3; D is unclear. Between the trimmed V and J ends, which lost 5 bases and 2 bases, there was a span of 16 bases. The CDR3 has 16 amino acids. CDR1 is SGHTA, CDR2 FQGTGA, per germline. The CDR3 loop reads CASSLQAFGAGNTIYF. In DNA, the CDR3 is TGTGCCAGCAGCCTCCAAGCGTTTGGTGCTGGAAACACCATATATTTT.

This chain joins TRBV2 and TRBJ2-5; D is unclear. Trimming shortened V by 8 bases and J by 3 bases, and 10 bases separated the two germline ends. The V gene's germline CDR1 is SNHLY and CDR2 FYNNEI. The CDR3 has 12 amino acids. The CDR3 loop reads CASGWAKETQYF. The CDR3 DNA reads TGTGCCAGCGGGTGGGCTAAAGAGACCCAGTACTTC.

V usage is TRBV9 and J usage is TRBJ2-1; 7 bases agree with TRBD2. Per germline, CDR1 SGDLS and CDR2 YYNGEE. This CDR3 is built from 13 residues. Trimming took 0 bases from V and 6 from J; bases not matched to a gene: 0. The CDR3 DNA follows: TGTGCCAGCAGCGTAGGCGGGGGCAATGAGCAGTTCTTC. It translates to CASSVGGGNEQFF.

The CDR3 coding sequence is TGCGCCAGCACAGGGACAGGAGCCTACGAGCAGTACTTC. This sequence encodes CASTGTGAYEQYF. J is TRBJ2-7 and V is TRBV5-1; 8 bases align to TRBD1. Germline V gene data show CDR1 as SGHRS and CDR2 as YFSETQ. The CDR3 length is 13 residues. The V gene end was trimmed by 6 bases and the J gene end by 2 bases; junction bases not matched to a gene: 4.

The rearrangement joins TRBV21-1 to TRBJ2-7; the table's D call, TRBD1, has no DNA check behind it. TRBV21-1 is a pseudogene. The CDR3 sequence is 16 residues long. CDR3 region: CASSRKKGTGVYEQYF. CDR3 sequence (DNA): TGTGCCAGCAGCAGAAAAAAGGGGACAGGGGTCTACGAGCAGTACTTC.

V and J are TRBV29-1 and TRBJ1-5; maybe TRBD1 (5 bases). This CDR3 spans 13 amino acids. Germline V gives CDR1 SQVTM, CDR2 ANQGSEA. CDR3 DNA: TGCAGTGTTAAGCTGGGGGGATCACAGCCCCAGCATTTT. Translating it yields CSVKLGGSQPQHF.

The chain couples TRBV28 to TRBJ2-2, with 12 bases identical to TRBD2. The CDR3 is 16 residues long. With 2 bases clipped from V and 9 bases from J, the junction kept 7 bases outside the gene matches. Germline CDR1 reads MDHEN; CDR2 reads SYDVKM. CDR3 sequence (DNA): TGTGCCAGCAGTTTAGCTAGCGGGAGGGCACCTAGGGAGCTGTTTTTT. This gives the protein CASSLASGRAPRELFF.